This TCR beta chain was captured in a study of technical replicates of blood from a handful of donors. Profiling relied on immunoSEQ multiplex PCR, and the TCRdb table lists in-frame clones only, not all of them. The top ten clones hold 0.26% of a sample with tens of thousands of clones, 85% to 95% of them seen once. The germline V and J ends were trimmed by 2 bases and 1 base, with 6 bases remaining between them. This CDR3 contains 15 residues. Germline V gene data show CDR1 as MNHNY and CDR2 as SVGAGI (reference sequence). Sequencing was done on a sample of T cells isolated from PBMCs. The chain uses TRBV6-6 and TRBJ2-6; TRBD1 is a possible D gene (5 bases). This clonotype was sampled from a human donor in good health. The CDR3 sequence: CASSYDSSGANVLTF. CDR3 bases: TGTGCCAGCAGTTACGACAGTTCTGGGGCCAACGTCCTGACTTTC.